The entry that follows covers one T cell receptor (beta chain) sequence. Its specificity is unknown. The ends were cut back, 4 bases at V and 0 bases at J, with 13 bases in the middle. The CDR3 runs to 15 residues. In germline, CDR1 is PRHDT, CDR2 FYEKMQ (reference sequence). The sample belongs to a study of OX40 agonist ivuxolimab in advanced cancers. Study findings and constraints: Dose levels from 0.1 to 3.0 mg/kg saw CD4+ and CD8+ blood T cells expand clonally by week 6. Antigen specificity was not determined for the expanded peripheral T cells.

The data were produced by immunoSEQ multiplex PCR, yet TCRdb's version contains in-frame clones alone and is incomplete. The sample contains tens of thousands of clones, 80% to 95% of which appear only once. The chain recombines TRBV13 with TRBJ2-7; TRBD1 is a possible D gene (7 bases). The source material was CD4+ or CD8+ T cells sorted from blood, sampled in a trial of the OX40 agonist ivuxolimab. The clonotype comes from an adult with an advanced solid tumor such as melanoma, head and neck, liver or kidney cancer. The DNA of the CDR3 is TGTGCCAGCAGCTCCTCAGGGGGGAGCTCCTACGAGCAGTACTTC. Amino acid sequence: CASSSSGGSSYEQYF.